These 10 T cell receptor beta chains were all obtained from the same sample, sequenced in a study of cytomegalovirus exposure and HLA in healthy donors listed by TCRdb under 2017. Libraries came from the immunoSEQ multiplex PCR assay. For the multiplex PCR, a mixture combining 60 forward primers for TCR Vbeta segments and 13 reverse primers for TCR Jbeta segments was used. As stored in TCRdb, this immuneACCESS dataset retains in-frame rearrangements with V and J assigned. A fraction of the clones does not appear; measured against another copy, unresolved V genes explain less than half of the discrepancy, and the remainder lacks a known reason. This sample gives fewer than 120,000 clones in total; 75% to 80% of them show up just once. Approximately 1.3% of the sample is taken by the ten largest. The specimen was PBMCs. The receptors originated from a woman in her 30s in good health and CMV-seronegative.

The gene calls are TRBV20-1 and TRBJ1-3; no reliable D call. The CDR3 sequence is 10 residues long. Germline lookup yields CDR1 DFQATT and CDR2 SNEGSKA (reference sequence). Deletions cut 6 bases from V and 8 bases from J, with 8 bases between. The CDR3 sequence is CSAAADTIYF. For the CDR3, the DNA is TGCAGTGCGGCGGCAGACACCATATATTTT.

The chain is built from TRBV7-8 and TRBJ2-7; a weak D match, TRBD1 (6 bases). CDR3 length: 16 residues. Between the trimmed V and J ends, which lost 5 bases and 3 bases, there was a span of 20 bases. Germline lookup yields CDR1 SGHVS and CDR2 FQNEAQ. This CDR3 reads CASSPSTWTANYEQYF. CDR3 nucleotide sequence: TGTGCCAGCAGCCCTTCTACGTGGACAGCTAACTACGAGCAGTACTTC.

This chain links TRBV6-5 with TRBJ2-7, with TRBD2 identical over 7 bases. Unmatched junction bases numbered 3, after V lost 8 bases and J lost 2 bases. Germline V lookup: CDR1 MNHEY, CDR2 SVGAGI. The CDR3 spans 12 residues. CDR3 DNA sequence: TGTGCCAGCCAGCGGGGAACCTACGAGCAGTACTTC. Amino acid sequence: CASQRGTYEQYF.

This clone was detected only a few times. J is TRBJ2-5 and V is TRBV13, with 8 bases lining up with TRBD2. With V trimmed by 5 bases and J by 5 bases, 10 bases remained unmatched. The germline CDR1 and CDR2 sequences are PRHDT and FYEKMQ (reference sequence). The CDR3 is 15 amino acids. The CDR3 reads CASSPTFTSGETQYF. CDR3 bases: TGTGCCAGCAGCCCAACTTTTACTAGCGGTGAGACCCAGTACTTC.

This chain uses TRBV10-3 with TRBJ1-3; D unclear. The V end lost 7 bases, the J end lost 0 bases, and 10 bases lay between the germline ends. This CDR3 is built from 14 residues. Per the germline V gene, CDR1 is ENHRY and CDR2 is SYGVKD. CDR3 DNA sequence: TGTGCCATCACGTTAACAAGCTCTGGAAACACCATATATTTT. Translating gives CAITLTSSGNTIYF.

In its sample, this clone was seen once. The V call is TRBV28, the J call TRBJ1-2; 7 bases line up with TRBD1. V lost 6 bases to trimming and J lost 8 bases; unmatched junction nucleotides: 12. The CDR3 has 14 amino acids. The germline V gene has CDR1 MDHEN and CDR2 SYDVKM. The chain's CDR3 is CASRYKGGSGGYTF. Here the CDR3 DNA reads TGTGCCAGCAGGTATAAAGGGGGCTCGGGCGGCTACACCTTC.

The chain links TRBV5-4 to TRBJ1-1; TRBD1 is a possible D gene (5 bases). V lost 4 bases and J lost 3, with 22 bases in between. The germline V gene has CDR1 SGHNT and CDR2 YYREEE (reference sequence). This CDR3 contains 17 residues. The CDR3 coding sequence is TGTGCCAGCAGCCCCCTAGACACAAGGGGCATGGACACTGAAGCTTTCTTT. Translation: CASSPLDTRGMDTEAFF.

This sequence joins TRBV6-5 and TRBJ1-2; no definite D call. This CDR3 comprises 13 residues. Germline-derived CDR1 and CDR2 are MNHEY and SVGAGI. V lost 3 bases to trimming and J lost 7 bases, with 12 bases between them. The CDR3 DNA follows: TGTGCCAGCAGTTATTTCTCTGAGGCTGGCTACACCTTC. Amino acid sequence: CASSYFSEAGYTF.

The rearrangement joins TRBV25-1 to TRBJ1-2; 7 bases match TRBD1. This CDR3 contains 13 residues. Germline assignment: CDR1 MGHDK and CDR2 SYGVNS. V was pared by 4 bases and J by 2 bases, with 1 base of the junction left unmatched. The CDR3 here is CASSATGNYGYTF. CDR3 DNA: TGTGCCAGCAGTGCGACAGGGAACTATGGCTACACCTTC.

This chain uses TRBV7-9 with TRBJ2-1; 10 nucleotides agree with TRBD2. The germline V gene encodes CDR1 SEHNR and CDR2 FQNEAQ (reference sequence). The CDR3 totals 16 residues. The junction had 8 bases not matched to a gene; V was cut back by 6 bases and J by 3 bases. CDR3 nucleotides: TGTGCCAGCAGGCATTCTAGCGGGAGAGACTACAATGAGCAGTTCTTC. Translated, it gives CASRHSSGRDYNEQFF.